Sequencing of this T cell receptor (beta chain) was carried out in a study of cytomegalovirus exposure and HLA in healthy donors. Study information: An analysis done earlier identified almost 120 million unique TCR beta sequences from around 180 million T cells. Notes on the study in general: It was likely that a cluster of highly shared sequence variants was a sequencing artifact. The availability of immune exposure information extended only to CMV serostatus. The authors assumed roughly uniform sequencing depth across donors for presence/absence analyses.

The germline CDR1 and CDR2 sequences are SGHNT and YENEEA. V was clipped by 5 bases and J by 8 bases; unmatched bases: 14. This CDR3 comprises 16 residues. Points on this clone: Antigen: not known.

60 Vbeta and 13 Jbeta primers were used in PCR. The method was immunoSEQ multiplex PCR; TCRdb's version includes in-frame clones alone and lacks a portion of them. Among tens of thousands of clones listed, around 76% were seen once. V is TRBV11-3 and J is TRBJ1-4, with 7 positions matching TRBD1. The sequencing sample was made of PBMCs. The receptor was isolated from a woman aged 50 to 60 in good health and CMV-seropositive. The CDR3 DNA reads as TGTGCCAGCAGCCGAACACAGGGGTTGGCTCGGGAAAAACTGTTTTTT. Translation: CASSRTQGLAREKLFF. Complete variable domain (other parts from reference TRBV11-3 and TRBJ1-4): EAGVVQSPRYKIIEKKQPVAFWCNPISGHNTLYWYLQNLGQGPELLIRYENEEAVDDSQLPKDRFSAERLKGVDSTLKIQPAELGDSAVYLCASSRTQGLAREKLFFGSGTQLSVL.